This T cell receptor beta chain was obtained from a study of early T cells in non-severe SARS-CoV-2 infection. Turning to the study itself: Chains from this unsorted whole-blood bulk RNA could not be paired.

In this sample, this clonotype turned up a few times. The antigen remains undetermined. Study results and caveats: Matches to VDJdb favored anti-spike CD8 responses and missed private and CD4 specificities.

The TCR library protocol attached unique molecular identifiers to the individual cDNA molecules. One entry per CDR3 protein, called by TCRdb with MiXCR from the 5' RACE reads. Of 70,000 to 85,000 distinct CDR3 sequences listed, roughly an eighth are singletons. This TCR was sampled from an adult who was a healthcare worker with PCR-confirmed SARS-CoV-2 infection or an uninfected control (not recorded which). The donor label of this sample is uncertain. Sequences were derived from whole blood, sampled at baseline.

The CDR3 here is CASSYSLNEQFF. CDR3 sequence (DNA): TGTGCCAGCAGTTACTCCTTGAATGAGCAGTTCTTC. J is TRBJ2-1 and V is TRBV6-6; no definite D call. This CDR3 contains 12 residues. The V and J ends lost 0 bases and 7 bases respectively, with 4 bases between them. The germline CDR1 and CDR2 sequences are MNHNY and SVGAGI (reference sequence).